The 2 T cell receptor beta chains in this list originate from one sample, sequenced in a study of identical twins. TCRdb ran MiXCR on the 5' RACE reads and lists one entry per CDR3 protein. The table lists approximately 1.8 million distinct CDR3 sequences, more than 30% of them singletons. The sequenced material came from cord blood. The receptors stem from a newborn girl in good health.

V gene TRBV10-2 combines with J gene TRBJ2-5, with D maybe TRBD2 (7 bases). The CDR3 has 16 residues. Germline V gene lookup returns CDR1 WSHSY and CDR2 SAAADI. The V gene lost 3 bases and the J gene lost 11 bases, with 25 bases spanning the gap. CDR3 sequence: CASSDGGGAHRHEQYF. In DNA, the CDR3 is TGCGCCAGCAGTGATGGGGGGGGGGCTCATAGGCATGAGCAGTACTTC.

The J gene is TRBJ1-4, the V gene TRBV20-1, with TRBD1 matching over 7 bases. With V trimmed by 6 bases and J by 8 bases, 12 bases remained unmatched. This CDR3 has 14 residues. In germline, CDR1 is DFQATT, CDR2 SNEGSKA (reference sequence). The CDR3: CSALNRGRSEKLFF. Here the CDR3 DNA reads TGCAGTGCCCTTAACAGGGGTAGATCAGAAAAACTGTTTTTT.